This T cell receptor (beta chain) was sequenced during a study of CD8 T cells in ankylosing spondylitis. General study results and limits: Disease-linked clones were reportedly significantly enriched in matched ankylosing spondylitis synovial fluid. A TCR beta motif of roughly eight highly homologous variants seemed to mark ankylosing spondylitis blood. Relatively rare in peripheral blood, disease-linked clones were also CD8+.

Trimming removed 5 bases from V and 4 bases from J, with 8 bases in between. CDR1 MNHEY and CDR2 SVGAGI come from the germline V gene. The CDR3 runs 12 residues. Quantitative molecular-barcoded 5'-RACE generated the TCR beta libraries. MiXCR, applied by TCRdb to the 5' RACE reads, yields one record per CDR3 protein. In the table there are approximately 150,000 distinct CDR3 sequences, 25% to 35% of which are singletons. As regards this clonotype: Its antigen is not known.

This TCR was sampled from a male donor with ankylosing spondylitis. Sequenced input: synovial fluid, either unsorted or a sorted T cell fraction (not recorded which). This chain uses TRBV6-5 with TRBJ2-5; D not resolved. CDR3 in DNA: TGTGCCAGCAGTCGACCTCGAGAGACCCAGTACTTC. It yields the protein CASSRPRETQYF.